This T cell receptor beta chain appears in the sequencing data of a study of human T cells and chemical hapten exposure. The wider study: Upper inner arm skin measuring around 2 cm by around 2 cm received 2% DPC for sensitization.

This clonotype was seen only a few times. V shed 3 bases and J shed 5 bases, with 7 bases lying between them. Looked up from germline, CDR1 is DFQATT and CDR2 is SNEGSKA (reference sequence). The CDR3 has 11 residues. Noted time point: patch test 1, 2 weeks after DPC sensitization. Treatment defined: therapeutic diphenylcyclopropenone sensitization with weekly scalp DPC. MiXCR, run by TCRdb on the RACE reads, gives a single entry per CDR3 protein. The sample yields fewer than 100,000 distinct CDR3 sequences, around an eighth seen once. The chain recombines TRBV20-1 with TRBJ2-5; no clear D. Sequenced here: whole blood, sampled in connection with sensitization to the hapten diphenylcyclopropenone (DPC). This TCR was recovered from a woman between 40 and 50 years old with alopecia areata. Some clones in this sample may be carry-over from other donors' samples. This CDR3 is CSARLFETQYF. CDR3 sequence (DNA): TGCAGTGCTAGGCTCTTCGAGACCCAGTACTTC.